Below, 9 T cell receptor beta chains from the same sample are listed, as sequenced in a study of metastatic and nonmetastatic thyroid tumors. All patients reached thyroid surgery having received no treatment beforehand. TCRdb re-called the PCR reads via MiXCR. The sample shows 35,000 to 45,000 clones, around an eighth of them seen only once. The sequencing input was blood. These receptors were collected from a male donor with papillary thyroid cancer or a benign thyroid nodule (not recorded which). Some clones in this sample may be carry-over from other donors' samples.

The chain employs TRBV20-1 and TRBJ2-7; D might be TRBD1 or TRBD2, each matching 5 bases. CDR3 length: 13 amino acids. V was trimmed by 4 bases and J by 3 bases, leaving 13 bases between them. Germline CDR1 DFQATT, CDR2 SNEGSKA (reference sequence). The chain's CDR3 is CSATRDEVYEQYF. DNA for the CDR3: TGCAGTGCTACCCGGGACGAAGTCTACGAGCAGTACTTC.

This clone has at least ten counts. This chain joins TRBV12-3 or TRBV12-4 and TRBJ2-4, with a tentative D call TRBD1 (5 bases). V gave up 2 bases and J gave up 5 bases, with 13 bases separating them. The CDR3 spans 15 residues. Written as DNA, the CDR3 is TGTGCCAGCAGTTTAACAGGAATCGAGCAAAACATTCAGTACTTC. It specifies CASSLTGIEQNIQYF.

This clone was counted ten times or more. This chain joins TRBV7-8 and TRBJ2-5; D possibly matches TRBD1 or TRBD2 (5 bases each). Germline-derived CDR1 and CDR2 are SGHVS and FQNEAQ. CDR3 length: 16 residues. V lost 2 bases and J 5 bases, leaving 18 bases between the germline ends. The CDR3 here is CASSLNTLWGGETQYF. CDR3 DNA sequence: TGTGCCAGCAGCTTAAATACTCTTTGGGGCGGGGAGACCCAGTACTTC.

This clone has ten or more counts. The chain employs TRBV28 and TRBJ1-5; D not certain. Germline V CDR1 and CDR2: MDHEN, SYDVKM. The V and J ends lost 3 bases and 2 bases respectively, with 11 bases between them. The CDR3 has 15 amino acids. CDR3 sequence reads: CASSFGVAGNQPQHF. Here the CDR3 DNA reads TGTGCCAGCAGTTTTGGGGTAGCAGGCAATCAGCCCCAGCATTTT.

This clone counts as medium-sized. This sequence joins TRBV6-1 and TRBJ2-7; 9 nucleotides agree with TRBD1. The trim removed 8 bases at V and 1 base at J, leaving 0 bases unmatched. Germline lookup yields CDR1 MNHNS and CDR2 SASEGT. The length of the CDR3 is 12 residues. The CDR3 spells CASGQGSYEQYF. In nucleotides, the CDR3 is TGTGCCAGCGGACAGGGGTCCTACGAGCAGTACTTC.

This chain joins TRBV11-1 and TRBJ1-2, with TRBD1 identical over 10 bases. This CDR3 is 16 amino acids long. CDR1 and CDR2 from the germline V gene are SGHAT and FQDESV (reference sequence). The ends lost 5 bases at V and 4 bases at J; junction bases unmatched: 10. The CDR3 reads CASSPTGTGASYGYTF. CDR3 DNA sequence: TGTGCCAGCAGCCCTACCGGGACAGGGGCTTCCTATGGCTACACCTTC. The whole variable domain, filled in from reference TRBV11-1 and TRBJ1-2, reads EAEVAQSPRYKITEKSQAVAFWCDPISGHATLYWYRQILGQGPELLVQFQDESVVDDSQLPKDRFSAERLKGVDSTLKIQPAELGDSAMYLCASSPTGTGASYGYTFGSGTRLTVV.

This clone was counted only a few times. Because it lacks the conserved phenylalanine or tryptophan at the end, this CDR3 is likely a read error. This chain joins TRBV27 and TRBJ2-1; 9 positions match TRBD2. This CDR3 contains 16 residues. Germline lookup yields CDR1 MNHEY and CDR2 SMNVEV (reference sequence). With 3 bases clipped from V and 7 bases from J, the junction kept 10 bases outside the gene matches. The CDR3: CASSFPAVSGSNEQFL. CDR3 bases: TGTGCCAGCAGTTTCCCAGCGGTTAGCGGGAGTAATGAGCAGTTCCTC.

The genes are TRBV14 and TRBJ2-7; D possibly corresponds to TRBD1 (6 bases). The V end was cut by 4 bases, the J end by 7 bases, with 14 bases between. The germline CDR1 and CDR2 sequences are SGHDN and FVKESK. The CDR3 loop spans 13 amino acids. The CDR3 bases are TGTGCCAGCAGCCGGGACACCACGGGGGAGCAGTACTTC. Translating gives CASSRDTTGEQYF. Supplemented by reference TRBV14 and TRBJ2-7, the full variable domain reads EAGVTQFPSHSVIEKGQTVTLRCDPISGHDNLYWYRRVMGKEIKFLLHFVKESKQDESGMPNNRFLAERTGGTYSTLKVQPAELEDSGVYFCASSRDTTGEQYFGPGTRLTVT.

For this clone: Compared with germline, one end of the junction differs, possibly owing to a read error. The gene calls are TRBV15 and TRBJ1-2; D remains ambiguous. Germline CDR1 reads LNHNV; CDR2 reads YYDKDF (reference sequence). The CDR3 totals 13 residues. CDR3 in DNA: TGTGACACCAGCATGCAACGAAGGGATGGCTACACCTTC. It translates to CDTSMQRRDGYTF.